This T cell receptor beta chain came from a study of T cell changes during pregnancy in multiple sclerosis. Trimming at V came to 2 bases and at J to 3 bases, leaving 3 bases not matched to a gene. CDR3 length equals 15 residues. Germline CDR1 and CDR2: MDHEN and SYDVKM. This clone occurred once. Generated by immunoSEQ multiplex PCR, the TCRdb table keeps only in-frame clones and is missing some. The table lists some 51,000 clones, almost 95% of them singletons, with approximately 4.2% in the top ten. The TCR originated in a female donor with multiple sclerosis, enrolled in a pregnancy study. V usage is TRBV28 and J usage is TRBJ2-1; 8 nucleotides match TRBD1. The specimen was CD8+ T cells from peripheral blood mononuclear cells, collected in the first trimester of pregnancy. In DNA, the CDR3 is TGTGCCAGCAGTTTAGCAGGGGGCTACTACAATGAGCAGTTCTTC. It translates to CASSLAGGYYNEQFF. The whole variable domain, remainder taken from reference TRBV28 and TRBJ2-1, is DVKVTQSSRYLVKRTGEKVFLECVQDMDHENMFWYRQDPGLGLRLIYFSYDVKMKEKGDIPEGYSVSREKKERFSLILESASTNQTSMYLCASSLAGGYYNEQFFGPGTRLTVL.